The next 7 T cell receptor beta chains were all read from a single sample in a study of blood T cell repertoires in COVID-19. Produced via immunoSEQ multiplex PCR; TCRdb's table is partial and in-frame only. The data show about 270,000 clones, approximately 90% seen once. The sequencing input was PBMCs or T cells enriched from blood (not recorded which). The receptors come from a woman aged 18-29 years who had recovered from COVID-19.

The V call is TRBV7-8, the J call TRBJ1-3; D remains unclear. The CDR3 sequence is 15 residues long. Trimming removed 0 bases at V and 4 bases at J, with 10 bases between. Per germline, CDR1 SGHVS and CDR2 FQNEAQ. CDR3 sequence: CASSLAGGLGNTIYF. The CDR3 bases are TGTGCCAGCAGCTTAGCAGGAGGGCTGGGAAACACCATATATTTT.

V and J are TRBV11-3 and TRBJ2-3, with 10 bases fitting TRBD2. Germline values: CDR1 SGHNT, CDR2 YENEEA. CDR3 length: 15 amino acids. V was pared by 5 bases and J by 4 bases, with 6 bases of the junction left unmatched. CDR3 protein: CASSVIAGGSDTQYF. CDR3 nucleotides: TGTGCCAGCAGCGTGATAGCGGGGGGTTCAGATACGCAGTATTTT.

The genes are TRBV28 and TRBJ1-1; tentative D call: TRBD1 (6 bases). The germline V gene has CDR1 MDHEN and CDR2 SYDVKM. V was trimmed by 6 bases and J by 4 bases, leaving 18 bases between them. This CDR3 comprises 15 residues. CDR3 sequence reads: CASRLQGLLRTEAFF. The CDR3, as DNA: TGTGCCAGCAGATTACAGGGTTTACTTCGCACTGAAGCTTTCTTT.

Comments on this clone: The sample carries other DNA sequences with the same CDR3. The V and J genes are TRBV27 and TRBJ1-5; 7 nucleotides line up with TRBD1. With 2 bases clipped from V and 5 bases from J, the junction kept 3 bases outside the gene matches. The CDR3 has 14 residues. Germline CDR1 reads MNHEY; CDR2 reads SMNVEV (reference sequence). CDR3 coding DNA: TGTGCCAGCAGTTTAGGCAGGGGGGATCAGCCCCAGCATTTT. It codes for CASSLGRGDQPQHF.

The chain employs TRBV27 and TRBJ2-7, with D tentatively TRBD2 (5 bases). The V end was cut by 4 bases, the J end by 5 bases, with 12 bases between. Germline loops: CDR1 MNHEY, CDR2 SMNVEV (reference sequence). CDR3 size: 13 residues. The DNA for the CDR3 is TGTGCCAGCAGTTACACGGGAAGAGACGAGCAGTACTTC. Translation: CASSYTGRDEQYF.

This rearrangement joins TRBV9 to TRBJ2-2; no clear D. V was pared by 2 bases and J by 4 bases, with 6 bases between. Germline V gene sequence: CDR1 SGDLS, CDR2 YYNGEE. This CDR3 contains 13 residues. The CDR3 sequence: CASSVVFTGELFF. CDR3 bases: TGTGCCAGCAGCGTCGTTTTCACCGGGGAGCTGTTTTTT. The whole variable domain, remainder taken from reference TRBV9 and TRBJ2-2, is DSGVTQTPKHLITATGQRVTLRCSPRSGDLSVYWYQQSLDQGLQFLIQYYNGEERAKGNILERFSAQQFPDLHSELNLSSLELGDSALYFCASSVVFTGELFFGEGSRLTVL.

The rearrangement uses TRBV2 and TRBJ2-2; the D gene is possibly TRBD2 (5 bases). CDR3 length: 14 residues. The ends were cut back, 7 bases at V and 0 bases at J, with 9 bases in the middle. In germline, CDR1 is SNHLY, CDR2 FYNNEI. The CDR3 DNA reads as TGTGCCAGCACCGGGATTTCGAACACCGGGGAGCTGTTTTTT. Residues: CASTGISNTGELFF. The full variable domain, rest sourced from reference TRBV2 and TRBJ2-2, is EPEVTQTPSHQVTQMGQEVILRCVPISNHLYFYWYRQILGQKVEFLVSFYNNEISEKSEIFDDQFSVERPDGSNFTLKIRSTKLEDSAMYFCASTGISNTGELFFGEGSRLTVL.